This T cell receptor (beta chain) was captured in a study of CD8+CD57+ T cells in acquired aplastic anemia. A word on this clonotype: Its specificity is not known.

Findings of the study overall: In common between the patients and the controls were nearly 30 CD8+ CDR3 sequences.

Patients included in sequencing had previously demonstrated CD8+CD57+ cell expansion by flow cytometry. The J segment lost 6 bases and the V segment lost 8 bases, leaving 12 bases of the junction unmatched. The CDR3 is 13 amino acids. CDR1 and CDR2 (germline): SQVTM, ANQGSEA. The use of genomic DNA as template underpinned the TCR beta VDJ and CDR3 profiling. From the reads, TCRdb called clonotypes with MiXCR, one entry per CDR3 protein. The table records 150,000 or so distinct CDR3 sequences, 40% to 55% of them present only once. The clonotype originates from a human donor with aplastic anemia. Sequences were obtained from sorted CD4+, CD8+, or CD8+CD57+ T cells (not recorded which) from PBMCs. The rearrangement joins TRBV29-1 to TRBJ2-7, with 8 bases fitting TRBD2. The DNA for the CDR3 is TGCAGCTTAAGTAGTGGGACTAGGAGCGAGCAGTACTTC. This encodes CSLSSGTRSEQYF.